Each of the 30 T cell receptor beta chains below was sequenced from the same sample in a study of OX40 agonist ivuxolimab in advanced cancers. The repertoire was sequenced with immunoSEQ multiplex PCR; TCRdb's copy has only in-frame clones and lacks some. The table lists about 94,000 clones, 80% to 90% of them singletons, with about 0.29% in the top ten. This specimen was CD4+ or CD8+ T cells sorted from blood, taken in a trial of the OX40 agonist ivuxolimab. The receptors here all came from an adult with an advanced solid tumor such as melanoma, head and neck, liver or kidney cancer.

This chain uses TRBV2 with TRBJ1-4; TRBD1 matches 7 bases. V lost 8 bases, J lost 0 bases, and 6 bases stayed unmatched. The germline V gene encodes CDR1 SNHLY and CDR2 FYNNEI. This CDR3 is 15 amino acids long. CDR3 protein: CASGSDRTTNEKLFF. In DNA, the CDR3 is TGTGCCAGCGGATCGGACAGGACAACTAATGAAAAACTGTTTTTT.

The chain combines TRBV9 with TRBJ1-2, with 7 bases aligning to TRBD1. The CDR3 loop spans 14 amino acids. Germline assignment: CDR1 SGDLS and CDR2 YYNGEE. V gave up 3 bases and J gave up 5 bases; unmatched junction bases: 7. The chain's CDR3 is CASSEYTGEYGYTF. The CDR3 coding sequence is TGTGCCAGCAGCGAATATACAGGGGAGTATGGCTACACCTTC. Full variable domain (remainder filled in from reference TRBV9 and TRBJ1-2): DSGVTQTPKHLITATGQRVTLRCSPRSGDLSVYWYQQSLDQGLQFLIQYYNGEERAKGNILERFSAQQFPDLHSELNLSSLELGDSALYFCASSEYTGEYGYTFGSGTRLTVV.

V is TRBV5-1 and J is TRBJ2-1; D is perhaps TRBD1 (5 bases). Germline V gene lookup returns CDR1 SGHRS and CDR2 YFSETQ. The V end was cut by 5 bases, the J end by 3 bases, with 12 bases between. This CDR3 spans 14 amino acids. The chain's CDR3 is CASSSPTGYNEQFF. Written as DNA, the CDR3 is TGCGCCAGCAGTTCGCCCACAGGCTACAATGAGCAGTTCTTC. The variable domain in full, with the rest retrieved from reference TRBV5-1 and TRBJ2-1, is KAGVTQTPRYLIKTRGQQVTLSCSPISGHRSVSWYQQTPGQGLQFLFEYFSETQRNKGNFPGRFSGRQFSNSRSEMNVSTLELGDSALYLCASSSPTGYNEQFFGPGTRLTVL.

The chain couples TRBV14 to TRBJ1-2, with D hard to call. Trimming removed 1 base from V and 5 bases from J, with 2 bases in between. CDR1 and CDR2 (germline): SGHDN, FVKESK. The CDR3 consists of 11 residues. The CDR3 nucleotides read TGTGCCAGCAGCCAAGGGTATGGCTACACCTTC. This sequence encodes CASSQGYGYTF. Together with reference TRBV14 and TRBJ1-2, the CDR3 gives the full variable domain: EAGVTQFPSHSVIEKGQTVTLRCDPISGHDNLYWYRRVMGKEIKFLLHFVKESKQDESGMPNNRFLAERTGGTYSTLKVQPAELEDSGVYFCASSQGYGYTFGSGTRLTVV.

The chain employs TRBV7-2 and TRBJ1-1; tentatively, D is TRBD1 (5 bases). CDR3 length: 14 amino acids. V was cut by 1 base and J by 5 bases, with 11 bases left in between. CDR1 is SGHTA and CDR2 is FQGNSA in the germline V gene. The CDR3 nucleotides are TGTGCCAGCAGCTTAGGGGGGTTAGGGACTGAAGCTTTCTTT. This gives the protein CASSLGGLGTEAFF.

This chain links TRBV5-6 with TRBJ1-2; possible D gene TRBD1, 6 bases. The CDR3 consists of 14 residues. Trimming removed 3 bases at V and 2 bases at J, with 11 bases between. CDR1 and CDR2 (germline): SGHDT, YYEEEE. CDR3 sequence (DNA): TGTGCCAGCAGCTCATTAGACAGGAACTATGGCTACACCTTC. Its protein product is CASSSLDRNYGYTF.

V usage is TRBV2 and J usage is TRBJ1-4; D unclear. The CDR3 runs 11 residues. The germline CDR1 and CDR2 sequences are SNHLY and FYNNEI. With 6 bases removed from V and 5 bases from J, the gap between germline ends came to 4 bases. The CDR3 protein is CASSGNEKLFF. CDR3 bases: TGTGCCAGCAGCGGGAATGAAAAACTGTTTTTT.

V and J are TRBV6-5 and TRBJ2-2; D is uncertain. This CDR3 has 15 residues. Trimming stripped 0 bases from V and 2 bases from J, with 7 bases between. CDR1 and CDR2 from the germline V gene are MNHEY and SVGAGI. In DNA, the CDR3 is TGTGCCAGCAGTTACTCGACTGGAAACACCGGGGAGCTGTTTTTT. Its protein product is CASSYSTGNTGELFF.

The chain couples TRBV20-1 to TRBJ1-3; D gene uncertain. Trimming cost V 6 bases and J 2 bases, with 5 bases left between them. This CDR3 region has 11 residues. Germline V gene sequence: CDR1 DFQATT, CDR2 SNEGSKA (reference sequence). The CDR3 is CSAQTGNTIYF. The CDR3 nucleotides are TGCAGTGCCCAAACTGGAAACACCATATATTTT.

The chain employs TRBV14 and TRBJ2-7, with D possibly TRBD1 on 5 matching bases. The V and J ends lost 4 bases and 3 bases respectively, with 7 bases between them. Germline assignment: CDR1 SGHDN and CDR2 FVKESK. The length of the CDR3 is 12 residues. The CDR3 here is CASSRRGYEQYF. The DNA of the CDR3 is TGTGCCAGCAGCCGAAGGGGCTACGAGCAGTACTTC.

The sample holds one count of this clone. The V and J genes are TRBV7-2 and TRBJ1-2, with 8 positions matching TRBD1. The J segment lost 4 bases and the V segment lost 5 bases, leaving 9 bases of the junction unmatched. The CDR3 runs to 15 residues. Germline V gene lookup returns CDR1 SGHTA and CDR2 FQGNSA. CDR3 sequence (DNA): TGTGCCAGCAGCCCCCGAACAGGGGGAAGCTATGGCTACACCTTC. This sequence encodes CASSPRTGGSYGYTF.

The CDR3 sequence is CASSLTGGRTEAFF. The CDR3 DNA sequence: TGTGCCAGCAGCTTAACAGGGGGGCGGACTGAAGCTTTCTTT. V and J are TRBV7-3 and TRBJ1-1, with D perhaps matching TRBD1 (6 bases). The CDR3 covers 14 residues. Germline V gives CDR1 SGHTA, CDR2 FQGTGA. V was clipped by 0 bases and J by 5 bases, with 10 bases between them. The entire variable domain, with the rest obtained from reference TRBV7-3 and TRBJ1-1, is as follows: GAGVSQTPSNKVTEKGKYVELRCDPISGHTALYWYRQSLGQGPEFLIYFQGTGAADDSGLPNDRFFAVRPEGSVSTLKIQRTERGDSAVYLCASSLTGGRTEAFFGQGTRLTVV.

V is TRBV7-2 and J is TRBJ2-7; 7 bases are shared with TRBD1. With V trimmed by 6 bases and J by 3 bases, 14 bases remained unmatched. CDR1 is SGHTA, CDR2 FQGNSA, per germline. The CDR3 runs 16 residues. The CDR3 loop is CASRSRPQGVVYEQYF. The CDR3 coding sequence is TGTGCCAGCAGATCCCGCCCTCAGGGGGTGGTCTACGAGCAGTACTTC.

The rearrangement uses TRBV13 and TRBJ1-1, with D possibly being TRBD1 (5 bases). Germline CDR1 is PRHDT and CDR2 is FYEKMQ (reference sequence). V was shortened by 0 bases and J by 4 bases, with 12 bases between the two germline ends. The length of the CDR3 is 15 residues. Here the CDR3 DNA reads TGTGCCAGCAGCTTAGGAGGGCTGGACATCACTGAAGCTTTCTTT. It encodes CASSLGGLDITEAFF.

The rearrangement joins TRBV10-3 to TRBJ2-5; weak D call: TRBD2 (6 bases). Germline V gene lookup returns CDR1 ENHRY and CDR2 SYGVKD. The CDR3 extends over 13 amino acids. V lost 11 bases, J lost 3 bases, and 16 bases lay in between. DNA of the CDR3: TGTGCCGCCGCAAAAGGGGAGGAAGAGACCCAGTACTTC. Translated, it gives CAAAKGEEETQYF.

This clone came up once. The V gene is TRBV2, the J gene TRBJ2-5, with D possibly matching TRBD2 (5 bases). Trimming cost V 7 bases and J 4 bases, with 10 bases left between them. This CDR3 contains 12 residues. Germline CDR1 SNHLY, CDR2 FYNNEI. The CDR3 region has the DNA TGTGCCAGCACTTCTGGAGGAGAGACCCAGTACTTC. This sequence encodes CASTSGGETQYF.

The chain carries TRBV6-1 and TRBJ1-6; a weak D match, TRBD1 (6 bases). Trimming removed 4 bases at V and 0 bases at J, with 13 bases between. CDR1 is MNHNS, CDR2 SASEGT, per germline. CDR3 length equals 17 residues. CDR3 protein: CASSGPGHNSYNSPLHF. The DNA of the CDR3 is TGTGCCAGCAGTGGACCGGGACATAACTCCTATAATTCACCCCTCCACTTT.

The V gene is TRBV5-1, the J gene TRBJ2-7; 7 bases line up with TRBD1. Trimming took 0 bases from V and 4 from J; bases not matched to a gene: 4. Germline V CDR1 and CDR2: SGHRS, YFSETQ. This CDR3 has 14 residues. CDR3 DNA sequence: TGCGCCAGCAGCTTGGCCGGGACAGAGTACGAGCAGTACTTC. Protein product: CASSLAGTEYEQYF.

The gene calls are TRBV7-7 and TRBJ2-5, with a weak D call TRBD1 (5 bases). Germline lookup yields CDR1 SSHAT and CDR2 FNYEAQ (reference sequence). V was clipped by 1 base and J by 5 bases, with 14 bases between them. The CDR3 sequence is 15 residues long. The CDR3 protein is CASSLGGARKETQYF. The DNA for the CDR3 is TGTGCCAGCAGCTTAGGTGGGGCGCGGAAGGAGACCCAGTACTTC.

This clone was recorded only once. This rearrangement joins TRBV6-4 to TRBJ2-3; 8 nucleotides line up with TRBD2. This CDR3 spans 15 amino acids. Germline CDR1 is MRHNA and CDR2 is SNTAGT. With 4 bases clipped from V and 0 bases from J, the junction kept 3 bases outside the gene matches. The CDR3 is CASSVTSGSTDTQYF. DNA for the CDR3: TGTGCCAGCAGTGTCACTAGCGGAAGCACAGATACGCAGTATTTT.

The V call is TRBV10-3, the J call TRBJ1-1; the D is unclear. Trimming shortened V by 2 bases and J by 4 bases, and 14 bases separated the two germline ends. CDR1 is ENHRY and CDR2 is SYGVKD in the germline V gene. CDR3 length: 15 residues. DNA of the CDR3: TGTGCCATCAGTGAGACCCGGGGTATCAGCACTGAAGCTTTCTTT. Translating gives CAISETRGISTEAFF.

The chain has TRBV13 and TRBJ1-3; 7 bases agree with TRBD1. The CDR3 loop spans 15 amino acids. CDR1 is PRHDT, CDR2 FYEKMQ, per germline (reference sequence). The junction had 4 bases not matched to a gene; V was cut back by 5 bases and J by 0 bases. CDR3 nucleotide sequence: TGTGCCAGCAGCCCCGACAGGGTCTCTGGAAACACCATATATTTT. Protein product: CASSPDRVSGNTIYF.

V is TRBV11-2 and J is TRBJ2-1, with a possible D match to TRBD1 (5 bases). The V gene lost 5 bases and the J gene lost 4 bases, with 9 bases spanning the gap. Per germline, CDR1 SGHAT and CDR2 FQNNGV. The CDR3 contains 13 residues. The CDR3 region has the DNA TGTGCCAGCAGCCCGGCAGGGTACAATGAGCAGTTCTTC. It codes for CASSPAGYNEQFF.

This sequence joins TRBV9 and TRBJ1-5, with a tentative D call TRBD1 (5 bases). The V gene lost 3 bases and the J gene lost 5 bases, with 12 bases spanning the gap. Germline V gene lookup returns CDR1 SGDLS and CDR2 YYNGEE. The CDR3 has 14 amino acids. Here the CDR3 reads CASSAHRGDQPQHF. In nucleotides, the CDR3 is TGTGCCAGCAGCGCCCACCGGGGCGATCAGCCCCAGCATTTT.

The chain employs TRBV4-2 and TRBJ1-1; D is uncertain. CDR1 and CDR2 from the germline V gene are LGHNA and YNFKEQ. Trimming took off 0 bases at V and 6 bases at J, with 5 bases between the two ends. The CDR3 spans 12 residues. This chain's CDR3 is CASSQESPEAFF. CDR3 nucleotides: TGTGCCAGCAGCCAAGAGTCGCCTGAAGCTTTCTTT.

This sequence joins TRBV5-4 and TRBJ2-3, with D perhaps TRBD2 (6 bases). V was cut by 4 bases and J by 0 bases, with 15 bases left in between. The CDR3 runs 16 residues. The V gene's germline CDR1 is SGHNT and CDR2 YYREEE (reference sequence). This CDR3 reads CASSRGGASSTDTQYF. The DNA for the CDR3 is TGTGCCAGCAGCAGGGGAGGCGCGTCTAGCACAGATACGCAGTATTTT.

V usage is TRBV19 and J usage is TRBJ1-6, with TRBD1 as a possible D gene (5 bases). The CDR3 contains 14 residues. V was trimmed by 9 bases and J by 6 bases, leaving 15 bases between them. Germline V gene data show CDR1 as LNHDA and CDR2 as SQIVND (reference sequence). CDR3 region: CASSPGRINSPLHF. The CDR3 DNA reads TGTGCCAGCTCCCCGGGACGGATTAATTCACCCCTCCACTTT.

V gene TRBV10-1 combines with J gene TRBJ1-3, with TRBD1 identical over 7 bases. The V gene's germline CDR1 is WNHNN and CDR2 SYGVQD (reference sequence). After removal of 4 bases from V and 0 bases from J, the junction contained 3 bases not matched to a gene. The CDR3 is 15 amino acids. CDR3 DNA: TGCGCCAGCAGTGTGTCAGGGGGCTCTGGAAACACCATATATTTT. It translates to CASSVSGGSGNTIYF.

The CDR3 DNA reads TGCGCCAGCAGTGAGGCCGGCGGATCCCGTGCCAAAAACATTCAGTACTTC. It codes for CASSEAGGSRAKNIQYF. The genes are TRBV10-1 and TRBJ2-4; D is uncertain. The germline V gene has CDR1 WNHNN and CDR2 SYGVQD (reference sequence). The CDR3 has 17 amino acids. Deletions cut 2 bases from V and 1 base from J, with 15 bases between.

This chain uses TRBV6-5 with TRBJ1-6, with 8 bases that match TRBD1. V dropped 4 bases and J dropped 7; count of bases not matched to a gene: 9. This CDR3 spans 16 amino acids. Per the germline V gene, CDR1 is MNHEY and CDR2 is SVGAGI. Here the CDR3 reads CASSSSLGQGNSPLHF. CDR3 nucleotides: TGTGCCAGCAGTTCATCCCTCGGACAGGGCAATTCACCCCTCCACTTT.